What follows are 21 T cell receptor beta chains derived from one specimen sequenced in a study of T cell repertoires in cytomegalovirus infection. Their antigen targets remain unknown. From the reads, TCRdb called clonotypes with MiXCR, one entry per CDR3 protein. The repertoire has 800,000 to 950,000 distinct CDR3 sequences, about 30% of them found once; the top ten carry roughly 12%. The source was cultured CD8+ T cells from PBMCs, collected from culture after CMV antigen stimulation. The receptors here all came from a human donor in good health (CMV status not recorded). Some clones in this sample may be carry-over from other donors' samples.

This clonotype was seen only a few times. CDR3 nucleotides: TGTGCCAGCAGCTTCCCAGGGGCGGTAGACTATGGCTACACCTTC. Its translation is CASSFPGAVDYGYTF. The chain uses TRBV7-3 and TRBJ1-2, with a tentative D call TRBD1 (6 bases). The CDR3 sequence is 15 residues long. Germline V gives CDR1 SGHTA, CDR2 FQGTGA. Trimming cost V 3 bases and J 3 bases, with 14 bases left between them.

This clonotype was detected many times. The rearrangement links TRBV4-2 to TRBJ2-1; D might be TRBD2 (5 bases). Germline values: CDR1 LGHNA, CDR2 YNFKEQ. CDR3 length: 15 amino acids. The V end lost 3 bases, the J end lost 0 bases, and 9 bases lay between the germline ends. DNA for the CDR3: TGTGCCAGCAGCCAGGACTCGAGCTCCTACAATGAGCAGTTCTTC. Its protein is CASSQDSSSYNEQFF.

In its sample, this clonotype was seen a few times. The chain uses TRBV7-8 and TRBJ2-2; 7 nucleotides agree with TRBD1. The CDR3 is made up of 18 amino acids. Germline assignment: CDR1 SGHVS and CDR2 FQNEAQ. V lost 4 bases to trimming and J lost 2 bases; unmatched junction nucleotides: 13. CDR3 sequence (DNA): TGTGCCAGCAGCTCCTTGGGATCGGGACAGCTTAACACCGGGGAGCTGTTTTTT. Translation gives CASSSLGSGQLNTGELFF.

This clonotype was observed a few times. The CDR3 loop reads CASSPTQGENTEAFF. In DNA form, the CDR3 reads TGTGCCAGCAGCCCAACCCAGGGGGAGAACACTGAAGCTTTCTTT. The J gene is TRBJ1-1, the V gene TRBV7-6, with 7 bases fitting TRBD1. The V gene end was trimmed by 5 bases and the J gene end by 1 base; junction bases not matched to a gene: 7. Germline loops: CDR1 SGHVS, CDR2 FNYEAQ. There are 15 residues in the CDR3.

The chain uses TRBV23-1 and TRBJ2-7; D remains unclear. TRBV23-1 qualifies as an ORF whose function is uncertain. This CDR3 is built from 15 residues. Trimming took off 1 base at V and 12 bases at J, with 22 bases between the two ends. In DNA form, the CDR3 reads TGCGCCAGCAGTCAATGGTATTTGGCGCACAATTCTTGGTACGTC. It translates to CASSQWYLAHNSWYV.

The chain joins TRBV27 to TRBJ2-7, with 8 positions matching TRBD1. V lost 8 bases, J lost 2 bases, and 8 bases stayed unmatched. CDR3 length: 14 amino acids. CDR1 MNHEY and CDR2 SMNVEV come from the germline V gene (reference sequence). CDR3 in DNA: TGTGCCAGCGGACCGACAGGGGAGACCTACGAGCAGTACGTC. Protein sequence: CASGPTGETYEQYV.

In its sample, this clonotype was seen a few times. This chain links TRBV7-9 with TRBJ2-1, with 10 bases that match TRBD1. Per germline, CDR1 SEHNR and CDR2 FQNEAQ (reference sequence). V was clipped by 0 bases and J by 10 bases; unmatched bases: 9. This CDR3 is 16 amino acids long. CDR3 sequence: CASSLAGTGADWEQFF. CDR3 bases: TGTGCCAGCAGCTTAGCGGGGACAGGGGCGGACTGGGAGCAGTTCTTC.

This chain connects TRBV12-3 or TRBV12-4 to TRBJ2-1; D remains unclear. V was trimmed by 2 bases and J by 7 bases, leaving 12 bases between them. CDR3 length: 14 amino acids. CDR3 in DNA: TGTGCCAGCAGTTTAACCCCCAGTGGGAATGAGCAGTTCTTC. Protein: CASSLTPSGNEQFF.

The chain couples TRBV15 to TRBJ2-1; D is perhaps TRBD2 (5 bases). With 9 bases removed from V and 4 bases from J, the gap between germline ends came to 31 bases. Looked up from germline, CDR1 is LNHNV and CDR2 is YYDKDF (reference sequence). The length of the CDR3 is 19 residues. The CDR3 nucleotides are TGTGCCACATCCGCCCTTCTACGAAAGGAGGCAGTATCTTACAATGAGCAGTTCTTC. This sequence encodes CATSALLRKEAVSYNEQFF.

This chain connects TRBV6-5 to TRBJ1-1; D not certain. V gave up 2 bases and J gave up 2 bases, with 12 bases separating them. Germline V gene sequence: CDR1 MNHEY, CDR2 SVGAGI. This CDR3 spans 15 amino acids. DNA for the CDR3: TGTGCCAGCAGTTACACATCGGACGTAAACACTGAAGCTTTCTTT. The encoded protein is CASSYTSDVNTEAFF.

This clonotype has only a few counts. V gene TRBV7-9 combines with J gene TRBJ1-3; no definite D call. V shed 1 base and J shed 0 bases, with 4 bases lying between them. Germline V gives CDR1 SEHNR, CDR2 FQNEAQ (reference sequence). The CDR3 loop spans 14 amino acids. The CDR3 spells CASSLVISGNTIYF. The DNA of the CDR3 is TGTGCCAGCAGCTTAGTTATCTCTGGAAACACCATATATTTT.

At least ten counts were recorded for this clonotype. The chain uses TRBV7-3 and TRBJ2-1, with D possibly TRBD2 on 6 matching bases. Germline V gene sequence: CDR1 SGHTA, CDR2 FQGTGA. Between the trimmed V and J ends, which lost 1 base and 6 bases, there was a span of 31 bases. The CDR3 covers 21 residues. The CDR3 nucleotides are TGTGCCAGCAGCTTAAGTGGCCCCGGGACTGTCTTTAGATTGGTTGGCAATGAGCAGTTCTTC. Its protein product is CASSLSGPGTVFRLVGNEQFF. The entire variable domain, with the rest obtained from reference TRBV7-3 and TRBJ2-1, is as follows: GAGVSQTPSNKVTEKGKYVELRCDPISGHTALYWYRQSLGQGPEFLIYFQGTGAADDSGLPNDRFFAVRPEGSVSTLKIQRTERGDSAVYLCASSLSGPGTVFRLVGNEQFFGPGTRLTVL.

In this sample, this clonotype turned up a few times. CDR3 loop: CSVDRGAYGYTF. The CDR3 nucleotides read TGCAGCGTTGACAGGGGGGCCTATGGCTACACCTTC. V usage is TRBV29-1 and J usage is TRBJ1-2; 7 bases line up with TRBD1. With 3 bases clipped from V and 4 bases from J, the junction kept 2 bases outside the gene matches. Looked up from germline, CDR1 is SQVTM and CDR2 is ANQGSEA. CDR3 length equals 12 residues.

J is TRBJ2-2 and V is TRBV19; a weak D match, TRBD1 (6 bases). V lost 10 bases to trimming and J lost 2 bases, with 11 bases between them. This CDR3 comprises 13 residues. Germline V gene sequence: CDR1 LNHDA, CDR2 SQIVND (reference sequence). CDR3 coding DNA: TGTGCCACCGGACAGATCAACACCGGGGAGCTGTTTTTT. It encodes CATGQINTGELFF.

The chain joins TRBV28 to TRBJ2-4, with D possibly being TRBD2 (6 bases). V was shortened by 7 bases and J by 11 bases, with 18 bases between the two germline ends. This CDR3 has 13 residues. The germline V gene encodes CDR1 MDHEN and CDR2 SYDVKM. This CDR3 is CASKGLEEVVQYF. DNA of the CDR3: TGTGCCAGCAAGGGACTGGAGGAAGTAGTTCAGTACTTC.

Here the CDR3 reads CASSRATGYGYTF. CDR3 DNA: TGTGCCAGCAGCCGGGCGACCGGCTATGGCTACACCTTC. The rearrangement uses TRBV7-6 and TRBJ1-2; D remains ambiguous. CDR3 size: 13 residues. Trimming pared 5 bases from V and 4 bases from J, leaving 11 bases between. Germline lookup yields CDR1 SGHVS and CDR2 FNYEAQ.

V gene TRBV27 combines with J gene TRBJ2-1, with 9 bases fitting TRBD1. V was pared by 2 bases and J by 3 bases, with 2 bases of the junction left unmatched. The CDR3 extends over 15 amino acids. Looked up from germline, CDR1 is MNHEY and CDR2 is SMNVEV (reference sequence). The chain's CDR3 is CASSLATGGYNEQFF. CDR3 coding DNA: TGTGCCAGCAGTTTAGCGACAGGGGGCTACAATGAGCAGTTCTTC.

This clonotype has at least ten counts. The rearrangement joins TRBV27 to TRBJ1-1, with 7 bases identical to TRBD1. Germline lookup yields CDR1 MNHEY and CDR2 SMNVEV (reference sequence). V trimming: 6 bases; J trimming: 12 bases; junction bases outside the gene matches: 16. CDR3 length: 14 residues. The chain's CDR3 is CASRPRGTVPEPFF. The CDR3 nucleotides read TGTGCCAGCAGACCCCGGGGGACAGTCCCGGAACCTTTCTTT.

This clonotype was picked up a small number of times. The genes are TRBV20-1 and TRBJ2-2, with D possibly being TRBD1 or TRBD2 (5 bases each). CDR3 size: 16 residues. The V gene lost 5 bases and the J gene lost 1 base, with 17 bases spanning the gap. Germline loops: CDR1 DFQATT, CDR2 SNEGSKA (reference sequence). CDR3 in amino acids: CSAVDLGTVNTGELFF. CDR3 nucleotide sequence: TGCAGTGCTGTGGACTTGGGGACGGTGAACACCGGGGAGCTGTTTTTT.

At least ten counts were recorded for this clonotype. The chain combines TRBV7-2 with TRBJ2-1, with a possible D match to TRBD1 (7 bases). V was shortened by 7 bases and J by 3 bases, with 25 bases between the two germline ends. The length of the CDR3 is 18 residues. Per the germline V gene, CDR1 is SGHTA and CDR2 is FQGNSA. CDR3 amino acids: CASTLRRVRRGVYNEQFF. CDR3 nucleotide sequence: TGTGCCAGCACCCTAAGACGGGTTCGCAGGGGGGTCTACAATGAGCAGTTCTTC.

The gene calls are TRBV9 and TRBJ2-1; 8 bases align to TRBD2. V dropped 4 bases and J dropped 7; count of bases not matched to a gene: 7. Germline V lookup: CDR1 SGDLS, CDR2 YYNGEE. The CDR3 extends over 14 amino acids. For the CDR3, the DNA is TGTGCCAGCAGCATGAGCGGGGGAGGGAATGAGCAGTTCTTC. Protein product: CASSMSGGGNEQFF.